A single sample gave rise to the 15 T cell receptor beta chains below, sequenced in a study of T cells in localized non-small cell lung cancer. Libraries were prepared by immunoSEQ multiplex PCR; TCRdb keeps only in-frame clonotypes and omits some of them. The sample has 90,000 to 95,000 clones, about nine tenths seen once. The sample here was PBMCs, taken before any cancer treatment. The source of these receptors is a woman between 40 and 69 years old with stage II squamous cell lung carcinoma.

A word on this clone: The junction shows a germline mismatch at one end, possibly a read error. The V call is TRBV28, the J call TRBJ2-5, with 8 bases that match TRBD1. The length of the CDR3 is 16 residues. Germline loops: CDR1 MDHEN, CDR2 SYDVKM. CDR3 region: CASSLGRQGRQGTQYF. The CDR3 DNA reads as TGTGCCAGCAGTTTAGGAAGACAGGGGCGCCAAGGGACCCAGTACTTC. Drawing the rest from reference TRBV28 and TRBJ2-5, the complete variable domain is DVKVTQSSRYLVKRTGEKVFLECVQDMDHENMFWYRQDPGLGLRLIYFSYDVKMKEKGDIPEGYSVSREKKERFSLILESASTNQTSMYLCASSLGRQGRQGTQYFGPGTRLLVL.

This chain uses TRBV28 with TRBJ1-5; 8 bases match TRBD1. CDR1 and CDR2 (germline): MDHEN, SYDVKM. V lost 4 bases, J lost 7 bases, and 9 bases stayed unmatched. This CDR3 spans 15 amino acids. The DNA of the CDR3 is TGTGCCAGCAGTTCCCCCTCGACAGGGGAGCAGCCCCAGCATTTT. Its protein is CASSSPSTGEQPQHF.

The rearrangement joins TRBV6-5 to TRBJ1-3; 7 bases align to TRBD1. The trim removed 4 bases at V and 2 bases at J, leaving 8 bases unmatched. This CDR3 spans 16 amino acids. Looked up from germline, CDR1 is MNHEY and CDR2 is SVGAGI. The CDR3 here is CASSSKGGDTGNTIYF. The CDR3 DNA reads as TGTGCCAGCAGTTCGAAAGGGGGCGATACTGGAAACACCATATATTTT.

This chain links TRBV19 with TRBJ1-2; the match to TRBD1 covers 7 bases. This CDR3 contains 13 residues. J was trimmed by 8 bases and V by 6 bases; bases with no gene match: 9. The V gene's germline CDR1 is LNHDA and CDR2 SQIVND (reference sequence). CDR3 nucleotides: TGTGCCAGTAGGGAGCAGGGGGAGCGAGGCTACACCTTC. Protein: CASREQGERGYTF.

J is TRBJ2-3 and V is TRBV5-4, with a possible D match to TRBD1 (6 bases). Trimming stripped 0 bases from V and 10 bases from J, with 9 bases between. The CDR3 consists of 12 residues. The V gene's germline CDR1 is SGHNT and CDR2 YYREEE (reference sequence). The CDR3: CASSLGQAAQYF. The CDR3 DNA reads TGTGCCAGCAGCTTGGGACAGGCGGCGCAGTATTTT.

This rearrangement joins TRBV18 to TRBJ1-2, with 7 bases matching TRBD1. The CDR3 contains 14 residues. V dropped 3 bases and J dropped 8; count of bases not matched to a gene: 9. Germline V gene data show CDR1 as KGHSH and CDR2 as LQKENI. The CDR3 nucleotides are TGTGCCAGCTCACCCCTTGACAGGGATGGAGGCTACACCTTC. Protein product: CASSPLDRDGGYTF.

The V and J genes are TRBV5-6 and TRBJ2-7; D tentatively fits TRBD1 or TRBD2 (7 bases each). The CDR3 consists of 15 residues. Trimming removed 4 bases at V and 7 bases at J, with 21 bases between. CDR1 and CDR2 (germline): SGHDT, YYEEEE. The CDR3 DNA reads TGTGCCAGCAGCCCCAGGGGGGGCGCTCCGGGAGAGCAGTACTTC. Amino acids: CASSPRGGAPGEQYF.

The genes are TRBV9 and TRBJ1-3, with D unresolved. The V end was cut by 0 bases, the J end by 0 bases, with 4 bases between. The CDR3 is made up of 14 amino acids. The V gene's germline CDR1 is SGDLS and CDR2 YYNGEE. In DNA form, the CDR3 reads TGTGCCAGCAGCGTAGCAGTCTCTGGAAACACCATATATTTT. It is translated as CASSVAVSGNTIYF.

This rearrangement joins TRBV6-1 to TRBJ1-5, with 9 bases fitting TRBD1. The germline gives CDR1 MNHNS, CDR2 SASEGT. The CDR3 runs to 15 residues. J lost 7 bases, V lost 7 bases, and 11 bases had no gene match. The chain's CDR3 is CASNSMTGGWQPQHF. In nucleotides, the CDR3 is TGTGCCAGCAACTCGATGACAGGGGGTTGGCAGCCCCAGCATTTT.

The chain carries TRBV2 and TRBJ2-3; D uncertain. V lost 1 base to trimming and J lost 8 bases, with 4 bases between them. The CDR3 totals 11 residues. The germline V gene has CDR1 SNHLY and CDR2 FYNNEI. The CDR3 bases are TGTGCCAGCAGTGAAGGGAGTACGCAGTATTTT. Translated: CASSEGSTQYF.

The chain combines TRBV10-3 with TRBJ2-1; D is possibly TRBD1 (6 bases). The V and J ends lost 7 bases and 4 bases respectively, with 14 bases between them. Germline loops: CDR1 ENHRY, CDR2 SYGVKD. The CDR3 length is 14 residues. As DNA, the CDR3 is TGTGCCATCAATAGGGACCAGGGGTACAATGAGCAGTTCTTC. Translating gives CAINRDQGYNEQFF.

V is TRBV5-4 and J is TRBJ2-3, with D possibly being TRBD1 (7 bases). CDR1 and CDR2 from the germline V gene are SGHNT and YYREEE (reference sequence). Trimming cost V 3 bases and J 1 base, with 12 bases left between them. The CDR3 contains 15 residues. In nucleotides, the CDR3 is TGTGCCAGCAGCTCCACAGGGGAGGGCACAGATACGCAGTATTTT. Amino acids: CASSSTGEGTDTQYF. Looking up the rest from reference TRBV5-4 and TRBJ2-3 gives the full variable domain: ETGVTQSPTHLIKTRGQQVTLRCSSQSGHNTVSWYQQALGQGPQFIFQYYREEENGRGNFPPRFSGLQFPNYSSELNVNALELDDSALYLCASSSTGEGTDTQYFGPGTRLTVL.

V usage is TRBV19 and J usage is TRBJ1-1; 7 positions match TRBD1. The CDR3 runs to 14 residues. CDR1 is LNHDA and CDR2 is SQIVND in the germline V gene (reference sequence). Trimming took 4 bases from V and 0 from J; bases not matched to a gene: 2. The CDR3 DNA reads as TGTGCCAGTAGTAAAGGGACAGTGAACACTGAAGCTTTCTTT. Amino acids: CASSKGTVNTEAFF.

The V call is TRBV9, the J call TRBJ1-3; TRBD1 matches at 7 bases. V lost 3 bases to trimming and J lost 4 bases; unmatched junction nucleotides: 1. Per germline, CDR1 SGDLS and CDR2 YYNGEE. The CDR3 has 13 residues. The CDR3 sequence is CASSDRGGNTIYF. For the CDR3, the DNA is TGTGCCAGCAGCGACAGGGGAGGAAACACCATATATTTT.

The chain recombines TRBV30 with TRBJ2-7, with D possibly matching TRBD1 (6 bases). The CDR3 totals 14 residues. The germline CDR1 and CDR2 sequences are GTSNPN and SVGIG (reference sequence). The germline V and J ends were trimmed by 2 bases and 3 bases, with 14 bases remaining between them. Here the CDR3 reads CAWSPRGIYYEQYF. The CDR3 coding sequence is TGTGCCTGGAGTCCCAGGGGAATTTACTACGAGCAGTACTTC.